These 9 T cell receptor beta chains share one sample of origin, sequenced in a study of shared clonotypes between healthy human individuals. Only in-frame clones appear in the TCRdb table, and some are missing; sequencing was by immunoSEQ multiplex PCR. The data contain roughly 2,300,000 clones, approximately 90% of them singletons. The source material was naive CD4+ T cells from PBMCs. Subset meaning: CD45RA+ positively selected. Receptors originate from a man between 18 and 35 years old in good health. Some clones in this sample may be carry-over from other donors' samples.

The chain is built from TRBV5-1 and TRBJ1-5; D call uncertain. CDR3 length equals 15 residues. Trimming took off 0 bases at V and 0 bases at J, with 7 bases between the two ends. Germline assignment: CDR1 SGHRS and CDR2 YFSETQ. The CDR3 bases are TGCGCCAGCAGCTTGGGGGTTGATAGCAATCAGCCCCAGCATTTT. As protein: CASSLGVDSNQPQHF.

The chain is built from TRBV13 and TRBJ2-3, with 11 bases identical to TRBD1. Germline CDR1 is PRHDT and CDR2 is FYEKMQ (reference sequence). The V and J ends lost 6 bases and 5 bases, in that order; junction bases with no gene match: 10. The CDR3 covers 16 residues. CDR3 amino acids: CASSRTGTGGVDTQYF. The CDR3 DNA is TGTGCCAGCAGTAGGACGGGGACAGGGGGTGTAGATACGCAGTATTTT.

CDR3 nucleotide sequence: TGTGCCAGCAGGTCTCGACGGAGAAACAATGAGCAGTTCTTC. It specifies CASRSRRRNNEQFF. The V gene is TRBV6-5, the J gene TRBJ2-1; no clear D gene. The CDR3 totals 14 residues. Trimming cost V 6 bases and J 5 bases, with 14 bases left between them. The germline V gene has CDR1 MNHEY and CDR2 SVGAGI.

This rearrangement joins TRBV27 to TRBJ1-5; tentatively, D is TRBD1 (5 bases). The V gene's germline CDR1 is MNHEY and CDR2 SMNVEV (reference sequence). The CDR3 runs 13 residues. Trimming took off 0 bases at V and 7 bases at J, with 7 bases between the two ends. The CDR3 DNA follows: TGTGCCAGCAGTTTATCGTGGGGGCAGCCCCAGCATTTT. This translates into CASSLSWGQPQHF.

V usage is TRBV11-2 and J usage is TRBJ2-7, with 9 bases lining up with TRBD2. This CDR3 region has 16 residues. Germline V gene lookup returns CDR1 SGHAT and CDR2 FQNNGV. The ends lost 5 bases at V and 2 bases at J; junction bases unmatched: 10. This chain's CDR3 is CASSPLSGSAAYEQYF. The CDR3 bases are TGTGCCAGCAGCCCCCTTAGCGGGAGCGCGGCCTACGAGCAGTACTTC.

J is TRBJ2-5 and V is TRBV7-2, with a possible D match to TRBD2 (5 bases). Between the trimmed V and J ends, which lost 0 bases and 9 bases, there was a span of 20 bases. This CDR3 is built from 16 residues. CDR1 and CDR2 from the germline V gene are SGHTA and FQGNSA. The CDR3 protein is CASSLATGFGLVAQYF. CDR3 bases: TGTGCCAGCAGCTTAGCGACGGGGTTCGGTCTAGTAGCCCAGTACTTC.

V and J are TRBV6-6 and TRBJ2-4; 9 nucleotides agree with TRBD2. Germline lookup yields CDR1 MNHNY and CDR2 SVGAGI (reference sequence). There are 16 residues in the CDR3. Trimming took 6 bases from V and 4 from J; bases not matched to a gene: 10. The CDR3 sequence: CASSPSSGTGKNIQYF. In DNA, the CDR3 is TGTGCCAGCAGCCCCTCTAGCGGGACGGGGAAAAACATTCAGTACTTC.

This clone came up once. V gene TRBV11-3 combines with J gene TRBJ2-1; 10 nucleotides line up with TRBD2. The CDR3 extends over 17 amino acids. V trimming: 0 bases; J trimming: 7 bases; junction bases outside the gene matches: 9. Looked up from germline, CDR1 is SGHNT and CDR2 is YENEEA. CDR3 nucleotide sequence: TGTGCCAGCAGCTTAGAAGGGGCGATAGCGGGAGGTAATGAGCAGTTCTTC. Its protein is CASSLEGAIAGGNEQFF.

The J gene is TRBJ2-3, the V gene TRBV7-9, with D unresolved. V shed 2 bases and J shed 4 bases, with 7 bases lying between them. From germline, CDR1 is SEHNR and CDR2 FQNEAQ (reference sequence). The CDR3 consists of 13 residues. The CDR3 sequence is CASSLNQADTQYF. For the CDR3, the DNA is TGTGCCAGCAGCTTAAACCAGGCAGATACGCAGTATTTT.